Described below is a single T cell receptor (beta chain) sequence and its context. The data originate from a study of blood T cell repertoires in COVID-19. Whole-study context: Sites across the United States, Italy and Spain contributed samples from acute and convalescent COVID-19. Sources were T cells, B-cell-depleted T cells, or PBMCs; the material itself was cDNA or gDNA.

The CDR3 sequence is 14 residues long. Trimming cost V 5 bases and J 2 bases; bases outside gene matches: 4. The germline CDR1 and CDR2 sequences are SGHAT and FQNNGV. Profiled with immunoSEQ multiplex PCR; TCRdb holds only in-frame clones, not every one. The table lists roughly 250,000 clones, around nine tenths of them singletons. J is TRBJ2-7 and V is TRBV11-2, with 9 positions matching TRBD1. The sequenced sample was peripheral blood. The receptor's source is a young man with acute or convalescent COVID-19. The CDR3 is CASSPRQGAYEQYF. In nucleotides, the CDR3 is TGTGCCAGCAGCCCGCGACAGGGGGCCTACGAGCAGTACTTC.